Listed below are T cell receptor beta chains from one sample, sequenced in a study of response to subunit inactivated influenza vaccine. TCRdb itself ran the RT-PCR reads through MiXCR, one entry per CDR3 protein. The data show about 160,000 distinct CDR3 sequences, with approximately 11% seen just once and over 10% held by the top ten. The sequencing used non-naive T cells sorted from PBMCs, collected about 40 days after vaccination. The receptors shown here come from a man aged 50-60 years who received an inactivated influenza vaccine. CDR3s include the opening cysteine and the closing phenylalanine or tryptophan. D genes are given only for firm matches. Size is stated for part of the rows, as once, few or many counts, or as a class when the clone is expanded.

cdr3_nt cdr3_aa d_call j_call clone_size cdr3_length v_call
TGTGCCAGCACCGAACTAGGCACGGAGACCCAGTACTTC CASTELGTETQYF NA TRBJ2-5 once 13 TRBV6-1
TGTGCCACCTCGACCTCTGTCATGCTCACCGCCGGGGAGCTGTTTTTT CATSTSVMLTAGELFF NA TRBJ2-2 few 16 TRBV10-3
TGCGCCAGCAGCCAAGATCTGCTAATGGCCAGTGAGCAGTTCTTC CASSQDLLMASEQFF NA TRBJ2-1 many 15 TRBV4-3
TGCAGTGCTAGCCCCGAAGGGACTTTCACAGATACGCAGTATTTT CSASPEGTFTDTQYF NA TRBJ2-3 many 15 TRBV20-1
TGTGCCAGCAGCTCCTCTGAGGGGCCCCAGCATTTT CASSSSEGPQHF NA TRBJ1-5 many 12 TRBV7-9
TGCAGTGCTTTCAGCAATGAGCAGTTCTTC CSAFSNEQFF NA TRBJ2-1 many 10 TRBV20-1
TGTGCCCACTCGAGCTCCGGGGAGCTGTTTTTT CAHSSSGELFF NA TRBJ2-2 NA 11 TRBV6-6
TGTGCCAGCAGCTTAGCGGGACTAAACACCGGGGAGCTGTTTTTT CASSLAGLNTGELFF TRBD2 TRBJ2-2 NA 15 TRBV7-9
TGCAGTGCTAGACTAGCGGGAGCAGGAGCGGGAGAGACCCAGTACTTC CSARLAGAGAGETQYF TRBD2 TRBJ2-5 NA 16 TRBV20-1
TGCAGTGCTAGCGATGGGAGGGGGGGAGATCAGCCCCAGCATTTT CSASDGRGGDQPQHF NA TRBJ1-5 NA 15 TRBV20-1
TGCGCCAGCAGCACGGTCCTGTCGGGTCACGAGCAGTACTTC CASSTVLSGHEQYF NA TRBJ2-7 NA 14 TRBV5-1